The following is a T cell receptor (beta chain) sequence with its context. Its antigen is as yet unknown. One entry per CDR3 protein, called by TCRdb with MiXCR from the 5' RACE reads. The sample consists of some 130,000 distinct CDR3 sequences, about 15% of them appearing once. The trim removed 4 bases at V and 3 bases at J, leaving 14 bases unmatched. Germline loops: CDR1 SGHTA, CDR2 FQGNSA. The CDR3 loop spans 17 amino acids. The source of the sample is a study of CD8 T cells in ankylosing spondylitis. Whole-study results and caveats: Ankylosing spondylitis blood appeared to be characterized by a TCR beta motif of 8 or 9 highly homologous variants. From matched ankylosing spondylitis synovial fluid, disease-linked clones were reportedly recovered at significantly enriched levels.

This receptor was taken from a male donor with ankylosing spondylitis. The sequenced sample was blood, either unsorted or a sorted T cell fraction (not recorded which). The J gene is TRBJ2-7, the V gene TRBV7-2; 8 positions agree with TRBD2. This CDR3 is CASSSTVAGPLSYEQYF. CDR3 DNA: TGTGCCAGCAGCTCTACCGTAGCGGGACCCCTAAGCTACGAGCAGTACTTC.